The 21 T cell receptor beta chains reported below all come from one sample, sequenced in a study of T cell responses to AZD1222 COVID-19 vaccine. Profiling relied on immunoSEQ multiplex PCR, and the TCRdb table lists in-frame clones only, not all of them. Of approximately 170,000 clones in the sample, under 95% were seen once. The sequences come from peripheral blood, collected on day 0 of AZD1222 vaccination. These receptors all stem from an adult in good health.

The rearrangement links TRBV6-2 or TRBV6-3 to TRBJ1-4; D gene uncertain. CDR1 and CDR2 from the germline V gene are MNHEY and SVGEGT. The V gene lost 6 bases and the J gene lost 1 base, with 15 bases spanning the gap. This CDR3 has 16 residues. The CDR3: CASSHQRVGTNEKLFF. The CDR3 bases are TGTGCCAGCAGCCACCAGAGGGTGGGAACTAATGAAAAACTGTTTTTT.

V usage is TRBV3-1 (or the pseudogene TRBV3-2) and J usage is TRBJ2-7, with D unclear. CDR1 is LGHDT and CDR2 is YNNKEL in the germline V gene (reference sequence). CDR3 length: 11 residues. Trimming removed 6 bases at V and 7 bases at J, with 10 bases between. This chain's CDR3 is CASSLYGEQYF. The CDR3, as DNA: TGTGCCAGCAGTCTATATGGAGAGCAGTACTTC.

V usage is TRBV4-3 and J usage is TRBJ1-2, with no clear D. Germline V gene sequence: CDR1 LGHNA, CDR2 YSLEER. The CDR3 covers 13 residues. The V gene lost 4 bases and the J gene lost 4 bases, with 10 bases spanning the gap. As DNA, the CDR3 is TGCGCCAGCAGCCCGGAAGTGGGCTATGGCTACACCTTC. Encoded protein: CASSPEVGYGYTF.

The V and J genes are TRBV5-1 and TRBJ1-1; D not certain. Trimming pared 0 bases from V and 5 bases from J, leaving 8 bases between. Germline CDR1 reads SGHRS; CDR2 reads YFSETQ. This CDR3 has 13 amino acids. The DNA of the CDR3 is TGCGCCAGCAGCTTGGTGGGTATAACTGAAGCTTTCTTT. Its protein is CASSLVGITEAFF. The full variable domain, in which reference TRBV5-1 and TRBJ1-1 provide the parts outside the CDR3, is KAGVTQTPRYLIKTRGQQVTLSCSPISGHRSVSWYQQTPGQGLQFLFEYFSETQRNKGNFPGRFSGRQFSNSRSEMNVSTLELGDSALYLCASSLVGITEAFFGQGTRLTVV.

V is TRBV27 and J is TRBJ1-2, with a possible D match to TRBD1 (6 bases). CDR1 is MNHEY, CDR2 SMNVEV, per germline (reference sequence). Trimming took off 2 bases at V and 2 bases at J, with 6 bases between the two ends. CDR3 length: 13 residues. CDR3 region: CASSLQGNYGYTF. Here the CDR3 DNA reads TGTGCCAGCAGTTTACAGGGGAACTATGGCTACACCTTC.

J is TRBJ2-6 and V is TRBV7-2, with 9 bases identical to TRBD2. Germline loops: CDR1 SGHTA, CDR2 FQGNSA. The CDR3 sequence is 17 residues long. V shed 2 bases, J shed 4 bases, and the junction held 6 bases outside the gene matches. The CDR3 loop is CASSLYAGGLGANVLTF. CDR3 DNA sequence: TGTGCCAGCAGCTTATACGCGGGAGGGTTAGGGGCCAACGTCCTGACTTTC.

The rearrangement joins TRBV5-1 to TRBJ2-7, with 7 bases fitting TRBD2. The germline CDR1 and CDR2 sequences are SGHRS and YFSETQ. The CDR3 totals 14 residues. V was pared by 1 base and J by 4 bases, with 5 bases of the junction left unmatched. CDR3 in amino acids: CASSLNLAVYEQYF. The DNA for the CDR3 is TGCGCCAGCAGCTTGAACCTAGCGGTTTACGAGCAGTACTTC.

V gene TRBV21-1 combines with J gene TRBJ2-7; TRBD1 is the table's D call, not checked against the DNA. TRBV21-1 counts as a pseudogene. CDR3 length: 14 residues. In nucleotides, the CDR3 is TGTGCCAGCAGCACTCCGGGACAGACCTACGAGCAGTACTTC. Its protein is CASSTPGQTYEQYF.

The chain joins TRBV7-9 to TRBJ2-7, with 8 bases fitting TRBD2. Germline V lookup: CDR1 SEHNR, CDR2 FQNEAQ (reference sequence). This CDR3 is 14 amino acids long. V lost 3 bases, J lost 4 bases, and 5 bases stayed unmatched. The CDR3 spells CASSFTGTSYEQYF. The DNA for the CDR3 is TGTGCCAGCAGCTTCACCGGGACTAGTTACGAGCAGTACTTC.

The chain has TRBV18 and TRBJ1-4, with D maybe TRBD1 (5 bases). There are 16 residues in the CDR3. Germline V gene data show CDR1 as KGHSH and CDR2 as LQKENI. V dropped 2 bases and J dropped 4 bases, with 14 bases sitting between them. CDR3 residues: CASSPNQGSINEKLFF. The DNA of the CDR3 is TGTGCCAGCTCACCAAATCAGGGTTCCATTAATGAAAAACTGTTTTTT.

This chain uses TRBV6-4 with TRBJ1-2; the D gene is possibly TRBD1 (5 bases). This CDR3 comprises 14 residues. V lost 3 bases, J lost 0 bases, and 8 bases lay in between. Looked up from germline, CDR1 is MRHNA and CDR2 is SNTAGT. The CDR3 here is CASSEGRANYGYTF. The CDR3 DNA reads TGTGCCAGCAGTGAAGGCAGGGCTAACTATGGCTACACCTTC.

The rearrangement joins TRBV24-1 to TRBJ2-7, with a weak D call TRBD2 (5 bases). The CDR3 has 14 amino acids. With 9 bases removed from V and 5 bases from J, the gap between germline ends came to 19 bases. The germline V gene encodes CDR1 KGHDR and CDR2 SFDVKD. CDR3 region: CATEDSIDPHEQYF. CDR3 in DNA: TGTGCCACCGAGGACTCCATAGATCCCCACGAGCAGTACTTC.

This clone was seen only once. The chain couples TRBV11-2 to TRBJ1-1; 9 nucleotides agree with TRBD1. The junction had 5 bases not matched to a gene; V was cut back by 5 bases and J by 10 bases. The CDR3 contains 12 residues. Germline CDR1 SGHAT, CDR2 FQNNGV. CDR3 amino acids: CASSPDRGVAFF. CDR3 bases: TGTGCCAGCAGCCCGGACAGGGGCGTAGCTTTCTTT.

This clone has a single count. The V and J genes are TRBV27 and TRBJ2-7; D is ambiguous. The CDR3 is 13 amino acids. The V and J ends lost 4 bases and 0 bases respectively, with 7 bases between them. Per germline, CDR1 MNHEY and CDR2 SMNVEV (reference sequence). CDR3 sequence reads: CASSYGPSYEQYF. As DNA, the CDR3 is TGTGCCAGCAGTTATGGGCCCTCCTACGAGCAGTACTTC.

V usage is TRBV4-1 and J usage is TRBJ2-7; D gene ambiguous. The CDR3 contains 11 residues. Trimming cost V 1 base and J 7 bases, with 5 bases left between them. Germline V lookup: CDR1 MGHRA, CDR2 YSYEKL. For the CDR3, the DNA is TGCGCCAGCAGCCAAGCCCAGGAGCAGTACTTC. This sequence encodes CASSQAQEQYF.

This clone has a handful of counts. This chain uses TRBV6-2 or TRBV6-3 with TRBJ2-7, with 14 bases that match TRBD2. With 5 bases clipped from V and 6 bases from J, the junction kept 6 bases outside the gene matches. CDR1 MNHEY and CDR2 SVGEGT come from the germline V gene. The CDR3 covers 15 residues. CDR3 amino acids: CASSGRLAGGGEQYF. As DNA, the CDR3 is TGTGCCAGCAGTGGTCGACTAGCGGGAGGGGGCGAGCAGTACTTC.

V and J are TRBV7-2 and TRBJ2-5, with no clear D. Germline V lookup: CDR1 SGHTA, CDR2 FQGNSA. Trimming pared 3 bases from V and 7 bases from J, leaving 12 bases between. This CDR3 spans 13 amino acids. CDR3 sequence: CASSFPGVGTQYF. CDR3 coding DNA: TGTGCCAGCAGCTTCCCTGGGGTTGGGACCCAGTACTTC.

Of note for this clone: One junction end disagrees with the germline gene, perhaps due to a read error. This chain joins TRBV30 and TRBJ1-6; tentatively, D is TRBD1 (5 bases). The CDR3 extends over 13 amino acids. Germline CDR1 is GTSNPN and CDR2 is SVGIG (reference sequence). CDR3 sequence: CAGRGESNSPLHF. The CDR3 region has the DNA TGTGCCGGGAGGGGCGAATCTAATTCACCCCTCCACTTT.

V and J are TRBV2 and TRBJ1-5; no reliable D call. V gave up 4 bases and J gave up 1 base, with 11 bases separating them. Per germline, CDR1 SNHLY and CDR2 FYNNEI. The CDR3 spans 15 residues. The CDR3 here is CASSAGGGSNQPQHF. The CDR3 DNA reads TGTGCCAGCAGTGCTGGAGGCGGGAGCAATCAGCCCCAGCATTTT. The full variable domain, with the rest looked up from reference TRBV2 and TRBJ1-5, is EPEVTQTPSHQVTQMGQEVILRCVPISNHLYFYWYRQILGQKVEFLVSFYNNEISEKSEIFDDQFSVERPDGSNFTLKIRSTKLEDSAMYFCASSAGGGSNQPQHFGDGTRLSIL.

The rearrangement uses TRBV9 and TRBJ1-3, with D unresolved. The V end lost 0 bases, the J end lost 3 bases, and 19 bases lay between the germline ends. CDR1 is SGDLS and CDR2 is YYNGEE in the germline V gene. This CDR3 has 18 amino acids. The CDR3 coding sequence is TGTGCCAGCAGCGTAGTGAGTGAGGGCTCGGGAGTTGGAAACACCATATATTTT. Translated: CASSVVSEGSGVGNTIYF. Full variable domain (rest looked up from reference TRBV9 and TRBJ1-3): DSGVTQTPKHLITATGQRVTLRCSPRSGDLSVYWYQQSLDQGLQFLIQYYNGEERAKGNILERFSAQQFPDLHSELNLSSLELGDSALYFCASSVVSEGSGVGNTIYFGEGSWLTVV.

The V call is TRBV19, the J call TRBJ1-2; 9 positions match TRBD1. Germline CDR1 LNHDA, CDR2 SQIVND (reference sequence). This CDR3 has 15 amino acids. After removal of 7 bases from V and 4 bases from J, the junction contained 10 bases not matched to a gene. The CDR3 sequence: CASIPTGGASYGYTF. Written as DNA, the CDR3 is TGTGCCAGTATCCCCACAGGGGGCGCGAGCTATGGCTACACCTTC.